This T cell receptor (beta chain) was recorded in a study of regulatory T cells in long-lasting Graves disease. Overall study results and limits: There were preferences for TRBV28, TRBJ1-2 and TRBJ2-5 in persistent disease.

The authors built TCR beta libraries using iRepertoire HTBI primers and Arm-PCR of CDR3 regions. In TCRdb, the multiplex PCR reads were re-called with MiXCR into one record per CDR3 protein. The data show fewer than 550,000 distinct CDR3 sequences, about a sixth seen once. V was shortened by 6 bases and J by 7 bases, with 13 bases between the two germline ends. The CDR3 length is 13 residues. In germline, CDR1 is SGHAT, CDR2 FQDESV (reference sequence). Note on this clonotype: Its antigen remains unknown.

Time point specified: newly diagnosed GD, antithyroid drugs for less than 3 months. Construction of the TCR library relied on RNA isolated from PBMCs. The sample was also reused in another study, on T cells in Graves' hyperthyroidism and ophthalmopathy. That source reports: The HTBI primer set served for first-round RT-PCR of the TCR CDR3. Blood also showed most of the thyroid clonotypes that were expanded above 0.001. Ophthalmopathy cases were set apart from stable hyperthyroidism by a 13 V-J model.

This TCR was recovered from a woman aged 18-35 years with Graves disease. This chain uses TRBV11-1 with TRBJ2-4; D might be TRBD1 or TRBD2, each matching 5 bases. This specimen consisted of peripheral blood mononuclear cells (PBMCs), obtained at new diagnosis, from a patient treated with antithyroid drugs. The chain's CDR3 is CASSEGFTNIQYF. DNA for the CDR3: TGTGCCAGCAGTGAGGGGTTTACGAACATTCAGTACTTC.